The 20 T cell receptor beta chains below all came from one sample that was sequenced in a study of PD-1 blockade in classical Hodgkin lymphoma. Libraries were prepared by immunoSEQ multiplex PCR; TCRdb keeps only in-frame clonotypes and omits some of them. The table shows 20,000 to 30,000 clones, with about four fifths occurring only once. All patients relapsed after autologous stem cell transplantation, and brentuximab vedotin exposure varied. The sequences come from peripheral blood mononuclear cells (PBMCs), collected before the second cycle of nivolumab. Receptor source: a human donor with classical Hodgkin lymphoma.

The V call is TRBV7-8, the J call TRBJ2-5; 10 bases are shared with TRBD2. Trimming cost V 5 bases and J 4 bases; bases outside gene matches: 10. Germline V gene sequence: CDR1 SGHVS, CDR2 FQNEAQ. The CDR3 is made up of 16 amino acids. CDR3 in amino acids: CASSLRSAGGRETQYF. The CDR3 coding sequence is TGTGCCAGCAGCCTTCGATCAGCGGGGGGGCGAGAGACCCAGTACTTC.

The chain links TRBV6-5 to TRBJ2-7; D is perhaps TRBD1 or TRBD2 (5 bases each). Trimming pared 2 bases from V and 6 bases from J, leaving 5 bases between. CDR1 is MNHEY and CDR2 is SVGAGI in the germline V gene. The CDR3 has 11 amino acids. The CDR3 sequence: CASSYGGEQYF. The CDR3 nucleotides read TGTGCCAGCAGTTACGGGGGCGAGCAGTACTTC.

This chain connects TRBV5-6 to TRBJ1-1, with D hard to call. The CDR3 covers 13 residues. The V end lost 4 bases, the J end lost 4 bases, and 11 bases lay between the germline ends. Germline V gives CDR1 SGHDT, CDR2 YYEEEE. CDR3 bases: TGTGCCAGCAGCCGGGATAGCTTCACTGAAGCTTTCTTT. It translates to CASSRDSFTEAFF.

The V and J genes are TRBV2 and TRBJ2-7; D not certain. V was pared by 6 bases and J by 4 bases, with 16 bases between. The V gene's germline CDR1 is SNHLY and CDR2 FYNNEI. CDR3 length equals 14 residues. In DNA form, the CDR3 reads TGTGCCAGCAGGGAAACTTGGGTTGGGTACGAGCAGTACTTC. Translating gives CASRETWVGYEQYF.

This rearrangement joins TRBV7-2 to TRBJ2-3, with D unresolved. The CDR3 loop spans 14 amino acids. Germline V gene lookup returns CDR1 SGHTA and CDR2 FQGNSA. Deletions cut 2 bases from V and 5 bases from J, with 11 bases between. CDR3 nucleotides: TGTGCCAGCAGCTTACAAAGACAAATAGATACGCAGTATTTT. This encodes CASSLQRQIDTQYF.

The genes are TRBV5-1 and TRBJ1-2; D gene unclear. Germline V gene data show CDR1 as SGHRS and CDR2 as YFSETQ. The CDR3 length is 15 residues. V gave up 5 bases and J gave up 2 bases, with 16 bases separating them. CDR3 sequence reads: CASRPGMAMNYGYTF. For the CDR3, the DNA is TGCGCCAGCAGACCTGGTATGGCGATGAACTATGGCTACACCTTC. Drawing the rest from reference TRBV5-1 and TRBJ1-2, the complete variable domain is KAGVTQTPRYLIKTRGQQVTLSCSPISGHRSVSWYQQTPGQGLQFLFEYFSETQRNKGNFPGRFSGRQFSNSRSEMNVSTLELGDSALYLCASRPGMAMNYGYTFGSGTRLTVV.

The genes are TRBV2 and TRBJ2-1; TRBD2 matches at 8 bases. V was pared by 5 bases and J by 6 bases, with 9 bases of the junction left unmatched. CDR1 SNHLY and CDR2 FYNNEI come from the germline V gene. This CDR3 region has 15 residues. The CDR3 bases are TGTGCCAGCAGTCCAGGACTAGCCTTTTTCAATGAGCAGTTCTTC. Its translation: CASSPGLAFFNEQFF.

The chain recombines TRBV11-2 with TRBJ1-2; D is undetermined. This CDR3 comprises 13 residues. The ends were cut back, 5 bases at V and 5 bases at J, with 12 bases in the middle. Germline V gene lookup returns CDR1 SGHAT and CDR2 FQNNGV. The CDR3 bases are TGTGCCAGCAGCCCTGTTCTAACTTATGGCTACACCTTC. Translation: CASSPVLTYGYTF.

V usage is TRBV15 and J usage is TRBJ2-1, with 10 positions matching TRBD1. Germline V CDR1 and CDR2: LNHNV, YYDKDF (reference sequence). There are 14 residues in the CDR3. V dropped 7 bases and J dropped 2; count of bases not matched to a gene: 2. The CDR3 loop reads CATTGTGAYNEQFF. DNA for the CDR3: TGTGCCACCACCGGGACAGGGGCCTACAATGAGCAGTTCTTC.

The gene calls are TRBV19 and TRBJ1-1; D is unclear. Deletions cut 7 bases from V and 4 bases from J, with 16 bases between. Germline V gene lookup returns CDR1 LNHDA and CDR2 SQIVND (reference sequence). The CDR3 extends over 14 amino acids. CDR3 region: CASNTKGGSTEAFF. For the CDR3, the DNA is TGTGCCAGTAACACTAAGGGTGGGAGCACTGAAGCTTTCTTT.

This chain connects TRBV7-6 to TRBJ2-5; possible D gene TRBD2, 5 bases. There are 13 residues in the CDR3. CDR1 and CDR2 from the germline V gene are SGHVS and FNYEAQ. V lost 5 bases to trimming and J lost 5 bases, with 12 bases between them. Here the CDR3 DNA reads TGTGCCAGCAGCAAGGGAGTTTGGGAGACCCAGTACTTC. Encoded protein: CASSKGVWETQYF.

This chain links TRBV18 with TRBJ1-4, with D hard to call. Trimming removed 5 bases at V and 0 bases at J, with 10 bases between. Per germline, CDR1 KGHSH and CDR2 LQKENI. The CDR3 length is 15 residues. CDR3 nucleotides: TGTGCCAGCTCATCTCCCACCACAACTAATGAAAAACTGTTTTTT. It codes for CASSSPTTTNEKLFF.

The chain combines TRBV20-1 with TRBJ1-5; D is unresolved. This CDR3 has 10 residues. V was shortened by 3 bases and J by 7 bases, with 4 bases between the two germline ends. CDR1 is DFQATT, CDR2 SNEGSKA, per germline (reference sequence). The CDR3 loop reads CSASGQPQHF. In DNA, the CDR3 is TGCAGTGCTAGTGGGCAGCCCCAGCATTTT.

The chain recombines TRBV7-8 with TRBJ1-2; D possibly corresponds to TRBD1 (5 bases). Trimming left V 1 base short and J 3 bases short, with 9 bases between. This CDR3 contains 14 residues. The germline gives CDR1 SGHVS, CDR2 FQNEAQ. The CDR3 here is CASSLDRGDYGYTF. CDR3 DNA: TGTGCCAGCAGCTTAGATCGGGGGGACTATGGCTACACCTTC.

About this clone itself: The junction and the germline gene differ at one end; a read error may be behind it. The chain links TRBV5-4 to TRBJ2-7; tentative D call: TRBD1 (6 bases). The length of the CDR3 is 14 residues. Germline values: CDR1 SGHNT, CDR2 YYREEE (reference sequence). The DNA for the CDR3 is TGCGCCAGCAGCCAAGATAGGGGGTCCTACGAGCAGTACTTC. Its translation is CASSQDRGSYEQYF.

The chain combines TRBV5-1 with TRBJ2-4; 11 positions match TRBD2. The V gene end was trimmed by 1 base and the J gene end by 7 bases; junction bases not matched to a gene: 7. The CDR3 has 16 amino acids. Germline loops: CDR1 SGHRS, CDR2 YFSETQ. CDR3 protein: CASSLSSGGSSNIQYF. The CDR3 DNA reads TGCGCCAGCAGCTTGTCTAGCGGGGGGAGCAGTAACATTCAGTACTTC.

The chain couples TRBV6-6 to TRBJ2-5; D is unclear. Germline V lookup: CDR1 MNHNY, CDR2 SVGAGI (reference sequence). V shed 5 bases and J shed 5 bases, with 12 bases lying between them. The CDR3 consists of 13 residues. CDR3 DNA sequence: TGTGCCAGCAGTCCGGGCTTCGGGGAGACCCAGTACTTC. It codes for CASSPGFGETQYF.

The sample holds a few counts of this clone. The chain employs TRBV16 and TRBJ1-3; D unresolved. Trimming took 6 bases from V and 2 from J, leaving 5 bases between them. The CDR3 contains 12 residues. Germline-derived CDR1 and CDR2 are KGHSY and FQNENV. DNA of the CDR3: TGTGCCAGCAGTGAGACTGGAAACACCATATATTTT. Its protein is CASSETGNTIYF. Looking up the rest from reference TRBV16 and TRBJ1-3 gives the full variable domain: GEEVAQTPKHLVRGEGQKAKLYCAPIKGHSYVFWYQQVLKNEFKFLISFQNENVFDETGMPKERFSAKCLPNSPCSLEIQATKLEDSAVYFCASSETGNTIYFGEGSWLTVV.

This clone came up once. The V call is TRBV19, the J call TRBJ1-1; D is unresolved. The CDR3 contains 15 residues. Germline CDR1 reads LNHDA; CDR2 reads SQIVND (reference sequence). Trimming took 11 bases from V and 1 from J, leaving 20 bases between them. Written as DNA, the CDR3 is TGTGCCGCCTCCCCGTCGGTCCTATCGAACACTGAAGCTTTCTTT. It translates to CAASPSVLSNTEAFF.

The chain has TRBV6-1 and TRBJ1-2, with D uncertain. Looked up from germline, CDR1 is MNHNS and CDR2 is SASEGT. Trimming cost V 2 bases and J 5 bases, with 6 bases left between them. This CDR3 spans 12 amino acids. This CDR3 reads CASSELGYGYTF. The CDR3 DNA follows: TGTGCCAGCAGTGAACTGGGGTATGGCTACACCTTC.